This record covers a single T cell receptor beta chain. Its antigen is not known. Barcoded TCR alpha and TCR beta cDNA libraries with UMIs came from 5'RACE using constant-segment primers. One entry per CDR3 protein, called by TCRdb with MiXCR from the 5' RACE reads. The data hold 250,000 to 350,000 distinct CDR3 sequences, with 16% observed a single time. The germline V gene encodes CDR1 MGHRA and CDR2 YSYEKL. The V gene lost 0 bases and the J gene lost 5 bases, with 10 bases spanning the gap. The CDR3 covers 14 residues. This entry belongs to a study of T-cell memory formation after mild COVID-19. Turning to the study itself: Each donor largely had its own TCR clusters. Study results and caveats: The study detected some responding clones in pre-infection memory, suggesting cross-reactive memory joined. Day 15 to 85 contracting clones showed balanced CD4/CD8; later expanders leaned CD4+.

The receptor was derived from a man younger than 35 who had mild COVID-19 (a few samples of this study predate the infection). Cell type and time point are not known. This rearrangement joins TRBV4-1 to TRBJ1-1, with D uncertain. The sample was PBMCs or a T cell subset sorted from them (not recorded which). The CDR3 is CASSQEGQVTEAFF. CDR3 DNA: TGCGCCAGCAGCCAAGAAGGGCAAGTAACTGAAGCTTTCTTT.